Shown below are 19 T cell receptor beta chains from a single sample sequenced in a study of siplizumab effects on memory and regulatory T cells. TCRdb's table, derived via immunoSEQ multiplex PCR, lists solely in-frame clones and lacks some. The top ten clones hold more than 6.5% of a sample with roughly 9,200 clones, 40% of them seen once. A 37°C coculture lasting approximately 6 days was applied to the mixed lymphocyte reaction cells. These receptors' targets are unknown. Sequenced input: CFSE-low (dividing) CD4+ T cells sorted from an allogeneic mixed lymphocyte reaction. The receptors come from a human donor in good health; the cells came from an allogeneic mixed lymphocyte reaction.

The chain uses TRBV2 and TRBJ2-7, with TRBD2 matching over 16 bases. Germline CDR1 and CDR2: SNHLY and FYNNEI. Unmatched junction bases numbered 6, after V lost 6 bases and J lost 1 base. The CDR3 sequence is 17 residues long. This CDR3 reads CASRGLAGGPRSYEQYF. The CDR3 DNA sequence: TGTGCCAGCAGGGGACTAGCGGGAGGGCCGAGATCCTACGAGCAGTACTTC.

The gene calls are TRBV11-2 and TRBJ1-1; 11 nucleotides agree with TRBD1. Germline V lookup: CDR1 SGHAT, CDR2 FQNNGV. Trimming took 3 bases from V and 5 from J; bases not matched to a gene: 8. The CDR3 contains 16 residues. CDR3: CASSLSSGTGGTEAFF. The CDR3 nucleotides read TGTGCCAGCAGCTTGTCTTCGGGGACAGGGGGGACTGAAGCTTTCTTT.

The rearrangement links TRBV19 to TRBJ2-1, with TRBD2 matching 9 bases. This CDR3 has 17 amino acids. Germline V gene lookup returns CDR1 LNHDA and CDR2 SQIVND (reference sequence). J was trimmed by 2 bases and V by 10 bases; bases with no gene match: 15. This CDR3 is CATMGGGLAGAYNEQFF. The DNA of the CDR3 is TGTGCCACCATGGGGGGGGGATTAGCGGGAGCCTACAATGAGCAGTTCTTC.

This clone has a handful of counts. The chain carries TRBV19 and TRBJ2-1, with 7 positions matching TRBD1. Trimming at V came to 4 bases and at J to 6 bases, leaving 12 bases not matched to a gene. Germline CDR1 and CDR2: LNHDA and SQIVND (reference sequence). The CDR3 has 16 amino acids. CDR3 DNA sequence: TGTGCCAGTAGTACCAAGACAGGGCTAATTGGCAATGAGCAGTTCTTC. Protein product: CASSTKTGLIGNEQFF.

In this sample, this clone turned up a few times. The rearrangement joins TRBV30 to TRBJ1-4, with 8 bases that match TRBD1. Germline-derived CDR1 and CDR2 are GTSNPN and SVGIG (reference sequence). The CDR3 sequence is 14 residues long. V shed 0 bases, J shed 10 bases, and the junction held 7 bases outside the gene matches. CDR3 sequence: CAWSVGQGARKLFF. The DNA of the CDR3 is TGTGCCTGGAGTGTAGGGCAGGGGGCGCGAAAACTGTTTTTT.

V and J are TRBV18 and TRBJ2-2, with D perhaps assigned TRBD1 or TRBD2 (5 bases each). The V gene lost 3 bases and the J gene lost 4 bases, with 9 bases spanning the gap. This CDR3 comprises 14 residues. In germline, CDR1 is KGHSH, CDR2 LQKENI. The CDR3 nucleotides read TGTGCCAGCTCACCTAGGGGAGTCACCGGGGAGCTGTTTTTT. Translation: CASSPRGVTGELFF.

The chain couples TRBV7-3 to TRBJ2-1; 14 bases agree with TRBD2. The V and J ends lost 1 base and 11 bases, in that order; junction bases with no gene match: 13. The CDR3 consists of 18 residues. CDR1 is SGHTA, CDR2 FQGTGA, per germline. CDR3 amino acids: CASSLNPRLAGGPGKQFF. The CDR3 DNA is TGTGCCAGCAGCTTAAATCCCCGACTAGCGGGAGGGCCAGGAAAGCAGTTCTTC. Supplemented by reference TRBV7-3 and TRBJ2-1, the full variable domain reads GAGVSQTPSNKVTEKGKYVELRCDPISGHTALYWYRQSLGQGPEFLIYFQGTGAADDSGLPNDRFFAVRPEGSVSTLKIQRTERGDSAVYLCASSLNPRLAGGPGKQFFGPGTRLTVL.

This clone was seen a few times. The V and J genes are TRBV6-5 and TRBJ1-5, with D possibly matching TRBD1 (5 bases). Germline assignment: CDR1 MNHEY and CDR2 SVGAGI. Between the trimmed V and J ends, which lost 4 bases and 11 bases, there was a span of 18 bases. The length of the CDR3 is 14 residues. CDR3 in amino acids: CASSFGTRYLAQHF. The CDR3 DNA sequence: TGTGCCAGCAGTTTCGGGACCCGCTACTTGGCCCAGCATTTT.

This chain joins TRBV10-3 and TRBJ2-1; D is uncertain. This CDR3 is built from 11 residues. CDR1 and CDR2 (germline): ENHRY, SYGVKD. V was shortened by 10 bases and J by 8 bases, with 12 bases between the two germline ends. The CDR3, as DNA: TGTGCCACGGCCCATGGGCATGAGCAGTTCTTC. This sequence encodes CATAHGHEQFF.

This chain links TRBV7-2 with TRBJ2-2, with TRBD2 matching over 8 bases. The CDR3 runs 17 residues. The trim removed 1 base at V and 8 bases at J, leaving 12 bases unmatched. In germline, CDR1 is SGHTA, CDR2 FQGNSA. The CDR3 bases are TGTGCCAGCAGCTTAGAGGCTAGCGGGCGCCCAGCGGGGGAGCTGTTTTTT. Translation: CASSLEASGRPAGELFF.

The gene calls are TRBV11-2 and TRBJ2-2; 9 nucleotides line up with TRBD1. CDR1 is SGHAT, CDR2 FQNNGV, per germline. V trimming: 7 bases; J trimming: 0 bases; junction bases outside the gene matches: 6. This CDR3 has 16 amino acids. CDR3 nucleotides: TGTGCCAGCAACCAACAGGGGGCAGCGAACACCGGGGAGCTGTTTTTT. Translation: CASNQQGAANTGELFF.

This clone came up a few times. The V and J genes are TRBV14 and TRBJ2-2; the D is unclear. Trimming stripped 2 bases from V and 4 bases from J, with 5 bases between. From germline, CDR1 is SGHDN and CDR2 FVKESK. The CDR3 is 13 residues long. The DNA of the CDR3 is TGTGCCAGCAGCCAAAGGGTCACCGGGGAGCTGTTTTTT. Encoded protein: CASSQRVTGELFF.

This rearrangement joins TRBV28 to TRBJ1-1; D unclear. Germline assignment: CDR1 MDHEN and CDR2 SYDVKM. Trimming removed 7 bases from V and 8 bases from J, with 17 bases in between. This CDR3 spans 13 amino acids. The CDR3 is CASKGSSRLEAFF. The CDR3 DNA follows: TGTGCCAGCAAGGGCAGCTCCAGATTAGAAGCTTTCTTT.

The rearrangement joins TRBV7-9 to TRBJ2-7; 7 bases map to TRBD2. CDR1 is SEHNR, CDR2 FQNEAQ, per germline (reference sequence). CDR3 length: 15 residues. Trimming cost V 2 bases and J 5 bases; bases outside gene matches: 9. The CDR3 spells CASSLMGGSFDEQYF. For the CDR3, the DNA is TGTGCCAGCAGCTTAATGGGCGGGAGTTTCGACGAGCAGTACTTC.

Sample share makes this clone medium-sized. This rearrangement joins TRBV19 to TRBJ2-1; 9 positions match TRBD2. The CDR3 totals 14 residues. Trimming took 7 bases from V and 13 from J; bases not matched to a gene: 14. Germline loops: CDR1 LNHDA, CDR2 SQIVND (reference sequence). This CDR3 reads CASKAGGLSDSQFF. In DNA, the CDR3 is TGTGCCAGTAAGGCGGGAGGGCTCTCTGATAGTCAGTTCTTC.

This clone was observed a single time. The rearrangement uses TRBV5-1 and TRBJ2-2; no clear D. CDR1 and CDR2 (germline): SGHRS, YFSETQ. The CDR3 consists of 15 residues. V lost 0 bases and J 6 bases, leaving 12 bases between the germline ends. CDR3 nucleotides: TGCGCCAGCAGCTTGGCAGGTGGGAAAGCCGGGGAGCTGTTTTTT. This gives the protein CASSLAGGKAGELFF.

The rearrangement uses TRBV5-1 and TRBJ1-1; D unclear. Germline V gene sequence: CDR1 SGHRS, CDR2 YFSETQ. The CDR3 consists of 12 residues. Trimming took 7 bases from V and 5 from J, leaving 12 bases between them. The CDR3 DNA follows: TGCGCCAGCTCGAGGGTAGGTACTGAAGCTTTCTTT. This encodes CASSRVGTEAFF.

This chain joins TRBV5-1 and TRBJ2-3; D may be TRBD1 (5 bases). This CDR3 comprises 16 residues. In germline, CDR1 is SGHRS, CDR2 YFSETQ. V was cut by 1 base and J by 5 bases, with 17 bases left in between. In nucleotides, the CDR3 is TGCGCCAGCAGCTTGTTTGTCAGGGCCCCCGGAGATACGCAGTATTTT. It encodes CASSLFVRAPGDTQYF.

As regards this clone: At one boundary the junction diverges from the germline segment, which might be a read error. The V call is TRBV5-3, the J call TRBJ2-7; D is perhaps TRBD1 or TRBD2 (5 bases each). TRBV5-3 is noted as an ORF with a role that remains uncertain. The CDR3 spans 13 residues. This chain's CDR3 is CASSWGTSYEQYF. The DNA of the CDR3 is TGTGCCAGCAGCTGGGGGACGAGCTACGAGCAGTACTTC.